This T cell receptor beta chain was identified in a study of T cells in Graves' hyperthyroidism and ophthalmopathy. Study-wide context: Peripheral blood sampling occurred at initial diagnosis, before any treatment. The study's findings and limits: Blood also contained most expanded thyroid clonotypes above 0.001.

The investigators amplified TCR beta CDR3 regions from RNA transcripts. Initially, a first-round RT-PCR of the TCR CDR3 employed the HTBI primer set. MiXCR was run by TCRdb on the multiplex PCR reads, yielding one entry per CDR3 protein. The data show fewer than 350,000 distinct CDR3 sequences, with about an eighth seen just once and 6% to 8% held by the top ten. An approximately 9.8 ml volume of fresh peripheral blood provided the PBMCs. Trimming pared 4 bases from V and 2 bases from J, leaving 21 bases between. CDR1 and CDR2 from the germline V gene are LNHNV and YYDKDF (reference sequence). The CDR3 extends over 17 amino acids. This clonotype was recorded at least ten times. The antigen remains undetermined.

The TCR was taken from a woman in her 30s with Graves' hyperthyroidism that later progressed to Graves' ophthalmopathy. The sequenced sample was blood. The genes are TRBV15 and TRBJ2-7; D might be TRBD1 or TRBD2, each matching 7 bases. The CDR3 reads CATSKNRGGVVAYEQYF. The CDR3 coding sequence is TGTGCCACCAGCAAAAACAGGGGAGGGGTCGTGGCCTACGAGCAGTACTTC.